This T cell receptor beta chain was found in a study of blood T cells in healthy people across ages. Overall study results and limits: The study could not conclusively compare naive and antigen-experienced cells, given its unsorted PBMCs. Donors of long life had a larger count of naive CD4+ cells and greater diversity than aged donors. Significant beta diversity loss was already apparent by age approximately 38, declining roughly linearly.

This clonotype was seen once. Its antigen remains unknown. Together with a sample-barcoded 5' primer, a J-beta primer mix was included in a second PCR lasting about 6 to 11 cycles. Every sample returned 2.5 million or more CDR3-containing paired-end reads. A single record per CDR3 protein comes from TCRdb applying MiXCR to the 5' RACE reads. The sample includes 850,000 or so distinct CDR3 sequences, about 30% of them seen just once. Germline V gene data show CDR1 as SQVTM and CDR2 as ANQGSEA. The CDR3 is 14 amino acids. V was pared by 6 bases and J by 3 bases, with 16 bases between. The gene calls are TRBV29-1 and TRBJ2-3, with a tentative D call TRBD1 (6 bases). The sequence derives from a woman aged 80 or over in good health. The sample comprised blood. CDR3 DNA: TGCAGCGTCTTAGTAGGACAGCCAACAGATACGCAGTATTTT. This gives the protein CSVLVGQPTDTQYF.